A single sample is the source of the 2 T cell receptor beta chains below, sequenced in a study of blood T cells in healthy people across ages. A J-beta primer mix and a sample-barcoded 5' primer were used in a second PCR of about 7 to 12 cycles. TCRdb used MiXCR to reprocess the 5' RACE reads, holding one entry per CDR3 protein. The profile shows about 1.1 million distinct CDR3 sequences, around two fifths of them singletons. Source material: blood. These receptors all stem from a man between 18 and 35 years old in good health.

This clonotype appeared a few times. V usage is TRBV20-1 and J usage is TRBJ1-4; perhaps TRBD1 as D (5 bases). Germline CDR1 and CDR2: DFQATT and SNEGSKA (reference sequence). Trimming cost V 0 bases and J 11 bases, with 10 bases left between them. The CDR3 consists of 12 residues. In nucleotides, the CDR3 is TGCAGTGCTAGAGATCTCGGGGGGAAACTGTTTTTT. It codes for CSARDLGGKLFF.

The chain combines TRBV7-2 with TRBJ2-3, with a possible D match to TRBD2 (6 bases). The CDR3 runs 16 residues. CDR1 SGHTA and CDR2 FQGNSA come from the germline V gene. Deletions cut 1 base from V and 7 bases from J, with 18 bases between. The CDR3 here is CASSLVAESLFHTQYF. CDR3 in DNA: TGTGCCAGCAGCTTAGTAGCGGAAAGTTTATTCCATACGCAGTATTTT.